A selection of T cell receptor beta chains follows, all from one sample in a study of chemoradiotherapy in HPV16-positive cancers. Libraries were prepared by immunoSEQ multiplex PCR; TCRdb keeps only in-frame clonotypes and omits some of them. The sample yields 13,000 or so clones, roughly 90% seen once. The material sequenced was blood, taken from a patient who underwent chemoradiotherapy. The receptors come from a human donor with HPV-associated anogenital cancer. Each CDR3 is given without its conserved first and last residue. D genes are given only for firm matches. Expanded clones are given a class, and other clones once, few, many or no size at all.

J gene | clone size | V gene | D gene | CDR3 protein
TRBJ2-3 | . | TRBV7-9 | TRBD2 | ASRLAGPSTDTQY
TRBJ1-2 | . | TRBV5-6 | . | ASSLGQGALNYYGYT
TRBJ1-1 | . | TRBV5-1 | . | ASSLASRVVSAF
TRBJ2-5 | . | TRBV11-2 | TRBD2 | ASSGASGGNSGTQY
TRBJ1-6 | . | TRBV30 | . | AWSSTPEGSPLH
TRBJ1-6 | . | TRBV6-5 | . | ASSYRWTAYNSPLH
TRBJ2-5 | . | TRBV11-2 | TRBD2 | ASSLGWRGEETQY
TRBJ1-2 | . | TRBV19 | . | ASSIDRNYGYT
TRBJ1-1 | . | TRBV18 | . | ASSLGVGSMNTEAF
TRBJ1-5 | . | TRBV21-1 | . | ASSIMPQPQH
TRBJ2-5 | . | TRBV5-1 | . | ASSLGQTGQETQY
TRBJ1-2 | . | TRBV18 | . | ASSPAAGGGYT
TRBJ2-5 | . | TRBV18 | TRBD2 | ASSPGGAFQETQY
TRBJ1-3 | . | TRBV6-5 | . | ASSGGLFGNTIY
TRBJ1-5 | . | TRBV5-1 | . | ASSLEGRGNQPQH
TRBJ1-1 | once | TRBV27 | . | ASKPEGGSEAF
TRBJ2-5 | . | TRBV11-3 | TRBD1 | ASSSAWTGEVVRETQY
TRBJ2-7 | . | TRBV7-2 | TRBD2 | ASSSTSGYYEQY
TRBJ2-5 | . | TRBV30 | . | AWSQNDAGTQY
TRBJ1-1 | . | TRBV29-1 | . | SVVLQGLNTEAF
TRBJ1-6 | . | TRBV6-6 | TRBD1 | ASTRVGQGNSPLH
TRBJ1-2 | . | TRBV27 | . | ASSPSLDLYGYT